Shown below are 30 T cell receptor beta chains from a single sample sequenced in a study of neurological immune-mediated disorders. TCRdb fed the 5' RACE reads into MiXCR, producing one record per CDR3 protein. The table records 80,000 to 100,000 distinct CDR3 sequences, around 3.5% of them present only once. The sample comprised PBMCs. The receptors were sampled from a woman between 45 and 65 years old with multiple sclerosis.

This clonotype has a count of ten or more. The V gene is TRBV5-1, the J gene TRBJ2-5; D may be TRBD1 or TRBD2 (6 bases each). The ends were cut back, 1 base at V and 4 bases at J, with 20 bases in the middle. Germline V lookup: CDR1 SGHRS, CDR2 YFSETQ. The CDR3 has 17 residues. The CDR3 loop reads CASSLNYAGGRGETQYF. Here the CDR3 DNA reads TGCGCCAGCAGCTTGAATTATGCCGGGGGCCGGGGAGAGACCCAGTACTTC.

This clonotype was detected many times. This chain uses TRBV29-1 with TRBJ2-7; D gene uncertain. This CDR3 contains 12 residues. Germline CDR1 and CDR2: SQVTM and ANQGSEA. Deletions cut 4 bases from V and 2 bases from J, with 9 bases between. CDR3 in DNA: TGCAGCGTTGTGCACGGTGCCTACGAGCAGTACTTC. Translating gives CSVVHGAYEQYF.

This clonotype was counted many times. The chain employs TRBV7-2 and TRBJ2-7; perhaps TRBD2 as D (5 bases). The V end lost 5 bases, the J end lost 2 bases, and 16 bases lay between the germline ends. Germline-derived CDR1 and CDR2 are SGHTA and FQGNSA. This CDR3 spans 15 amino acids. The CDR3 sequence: CASSLTVLETYEQYF. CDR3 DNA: TGTGCCAGCAGCCTAACAGTACTAGAGACCTACGAGCAGTACTTC.

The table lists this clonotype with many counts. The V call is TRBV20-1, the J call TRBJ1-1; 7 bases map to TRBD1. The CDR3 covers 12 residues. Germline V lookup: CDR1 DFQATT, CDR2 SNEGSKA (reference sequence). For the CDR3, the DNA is TGCATCGCTAGGACAGGCGACACTGAAGCTTTCTTT. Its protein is CIARTGDTEAFF.

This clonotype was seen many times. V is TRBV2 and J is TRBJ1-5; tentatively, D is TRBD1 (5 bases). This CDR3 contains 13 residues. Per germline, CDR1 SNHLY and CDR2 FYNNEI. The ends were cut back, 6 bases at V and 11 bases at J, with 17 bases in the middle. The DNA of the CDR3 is TGTGCCAGCAGGAACGGGACCGCTAGAGCCCAGCATTTT. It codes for CASRNGTARAQHF.

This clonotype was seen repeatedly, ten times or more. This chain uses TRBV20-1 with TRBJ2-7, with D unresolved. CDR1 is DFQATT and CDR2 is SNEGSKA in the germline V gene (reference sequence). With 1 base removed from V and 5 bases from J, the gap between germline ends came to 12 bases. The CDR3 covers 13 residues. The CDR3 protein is CSARGVGSHEQYF. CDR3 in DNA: TGCAGTGCTAGAGGGGTAGGGTCCCACGAGCAGTACTTC.

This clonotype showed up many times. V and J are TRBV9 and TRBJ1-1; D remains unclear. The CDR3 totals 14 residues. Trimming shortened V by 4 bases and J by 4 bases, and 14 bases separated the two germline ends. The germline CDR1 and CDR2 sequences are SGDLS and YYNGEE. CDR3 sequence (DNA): TGTGCCAGCAGCCAAACCACTTTGGGCACTGAAGCTTTCTTT. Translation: CASSQTTLGTEAFF.

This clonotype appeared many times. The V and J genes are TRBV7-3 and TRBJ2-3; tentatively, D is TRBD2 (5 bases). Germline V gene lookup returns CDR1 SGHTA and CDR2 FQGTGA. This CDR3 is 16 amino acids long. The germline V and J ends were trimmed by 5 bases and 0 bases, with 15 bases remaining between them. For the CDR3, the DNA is TGTGCCAGCAGCGGACTCGGACCCTCTAGCACAGATACGCAGTATTTT. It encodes CASSGLGPSSTDTQYF.

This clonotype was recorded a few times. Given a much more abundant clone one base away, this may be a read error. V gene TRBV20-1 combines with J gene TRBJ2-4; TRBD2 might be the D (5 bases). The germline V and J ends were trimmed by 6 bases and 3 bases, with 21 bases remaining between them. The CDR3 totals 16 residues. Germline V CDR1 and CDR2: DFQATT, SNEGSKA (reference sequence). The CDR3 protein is CSAPTPRALDKNIQYF. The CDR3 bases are TGCAGTGCCCCTACCCCGAGGGCTTTGGACAAAAACATTCAGTACTTC.

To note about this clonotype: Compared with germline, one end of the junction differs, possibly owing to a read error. The CDR3 coding sequence is TGTGCCAGCAGCTTTGCAGAAAGGAGGACAACCCTCAACTTT. The encoded protein is CASSFAERRTTLNF. V is TRBV11-2 and J is TRBJ1-6; the D gene is possibly TRBD1 (5 bases). In germline, CDR1 is SGHAT, CDR2 FQNNGV. CDR3 length equals 14 residues.

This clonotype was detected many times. In nucleotides, the CDR3 is TGCAGTGCTTGGAGGTCCGACGGGAATTCACCCCTCCACTTT. This codes for CSAWRSDGNSPLHF. The chain uses TRBV20-1 and TRBJ1-6; D unresolved. The CDR3 runs to 14 residues. V was clipped by 5 bases and J by 7 bases, with 15 bases between them. CDR1 and CDR2 from the germline V gene are DFQATT and SNEGSKA (reference sequence).

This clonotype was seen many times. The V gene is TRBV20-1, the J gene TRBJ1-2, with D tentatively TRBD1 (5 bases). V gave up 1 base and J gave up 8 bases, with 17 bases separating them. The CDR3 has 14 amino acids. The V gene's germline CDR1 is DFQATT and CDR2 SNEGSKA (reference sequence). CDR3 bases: TGCAGTGCTAGAGTGGGAGGGGTGTGGAGCGGCTACACCTTC. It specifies CSARVGGVWSGYTF.

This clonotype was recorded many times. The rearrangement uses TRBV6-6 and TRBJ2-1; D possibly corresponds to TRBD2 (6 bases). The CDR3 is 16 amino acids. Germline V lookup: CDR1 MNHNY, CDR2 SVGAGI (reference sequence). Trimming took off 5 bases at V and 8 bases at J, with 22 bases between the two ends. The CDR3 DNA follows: TGTGCCAGCAGTGGGATTCGGGGGTCCCTTTGGGATGAGCAGTTCTTC. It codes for CASSGIRGSLWDEQFF.

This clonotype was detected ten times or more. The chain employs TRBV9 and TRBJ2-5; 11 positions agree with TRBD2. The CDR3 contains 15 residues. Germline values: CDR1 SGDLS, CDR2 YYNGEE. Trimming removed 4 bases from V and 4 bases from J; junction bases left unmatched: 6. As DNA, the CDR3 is TGTGCCAGCAGCCCGGGACTAGCGGTTATAGAGACCCAGTACTTC. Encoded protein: CASSPGLAVIETQYF.

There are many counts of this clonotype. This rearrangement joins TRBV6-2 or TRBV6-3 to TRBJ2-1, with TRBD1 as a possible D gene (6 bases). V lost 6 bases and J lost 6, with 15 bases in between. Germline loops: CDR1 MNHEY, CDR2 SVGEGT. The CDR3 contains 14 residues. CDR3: CASSKAGQPNEQFF. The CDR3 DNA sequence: TGTGCCAGCAGCAAAGCCGGACAGCCCAATGAGCAGTTCTTC.

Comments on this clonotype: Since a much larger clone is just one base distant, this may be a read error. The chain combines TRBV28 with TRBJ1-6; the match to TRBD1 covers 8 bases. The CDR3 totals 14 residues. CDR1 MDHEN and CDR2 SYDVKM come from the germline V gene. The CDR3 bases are TGTGCCAGCAGTTCAGGGGGCAGTAATTCACCCCTCAACTTT. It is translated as CASSSGGSNSPLNF. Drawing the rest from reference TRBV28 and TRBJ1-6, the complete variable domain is DVKVTQSSRYLVKRTGEKVFLECVQDMDHENMFWYRQDPGLGLRLIYFSYDVKMKEKGDIPEGYSVSREKKERFSLILESASTNQTSMYLCASSSGGSNSPLNFGNGTRLTVT.

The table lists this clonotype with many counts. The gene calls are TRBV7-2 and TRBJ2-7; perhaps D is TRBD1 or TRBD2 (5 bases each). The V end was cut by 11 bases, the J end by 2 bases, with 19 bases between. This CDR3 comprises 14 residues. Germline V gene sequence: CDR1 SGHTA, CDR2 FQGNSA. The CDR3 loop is CASARDRMAYEQYF. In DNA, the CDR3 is TGTGCCTCAGCCCGGGACCGGATGGCCTACGAGCAGTACTTC.

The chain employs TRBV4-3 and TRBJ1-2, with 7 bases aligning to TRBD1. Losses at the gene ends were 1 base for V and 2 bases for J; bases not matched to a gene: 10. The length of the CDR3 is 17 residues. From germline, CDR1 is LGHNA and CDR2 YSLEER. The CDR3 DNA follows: TGCGCCAGCAGCCAAGGCCCAGGGACAGACTTAAACTATGGCTACACCTTC. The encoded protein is CASSQGPGTDLNYGYTF.

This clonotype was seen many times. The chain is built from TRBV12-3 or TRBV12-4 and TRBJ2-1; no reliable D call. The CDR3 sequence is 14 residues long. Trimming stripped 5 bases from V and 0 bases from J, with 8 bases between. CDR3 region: CASSVGSSYNEQFF. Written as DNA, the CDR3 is TGTGCCAGCAGTGTAGGCAGCTCCTACAATGAGCAGTTCTTC.

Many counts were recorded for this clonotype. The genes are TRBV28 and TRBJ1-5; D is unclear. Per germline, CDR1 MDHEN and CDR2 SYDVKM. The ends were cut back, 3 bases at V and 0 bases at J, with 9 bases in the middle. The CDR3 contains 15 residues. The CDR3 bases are TGTGCCAGCAGTTTTGTGCAGTTTAGCAATCAGCCCCAGCATTTT. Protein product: CASSFVQFSNQPQHF.

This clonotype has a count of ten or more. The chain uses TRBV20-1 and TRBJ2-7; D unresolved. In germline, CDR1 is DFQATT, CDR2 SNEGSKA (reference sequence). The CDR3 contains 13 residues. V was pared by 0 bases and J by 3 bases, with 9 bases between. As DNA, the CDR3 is TGCAGTGCTAGAGACCCGAAAAACTACGAGCAGTACTTC. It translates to CSARDPKNYEQYF.

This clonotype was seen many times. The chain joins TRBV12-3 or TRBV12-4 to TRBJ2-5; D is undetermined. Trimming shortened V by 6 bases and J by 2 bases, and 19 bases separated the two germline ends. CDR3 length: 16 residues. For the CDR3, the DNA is TGTGCCAGCAGCCCCGGAACCTCAGGTGCACAAGAGACCCAGTACTTC. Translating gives CASSPGTSGAQETQYF.

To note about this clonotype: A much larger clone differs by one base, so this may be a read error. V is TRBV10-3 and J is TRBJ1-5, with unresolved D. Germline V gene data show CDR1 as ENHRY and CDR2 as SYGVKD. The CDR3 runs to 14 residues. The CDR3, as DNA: TGTGCCATCAGTGAGGGGGAGAGCAATCAGCACCAGCATTTT. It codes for CAISEGESNQHQHF.

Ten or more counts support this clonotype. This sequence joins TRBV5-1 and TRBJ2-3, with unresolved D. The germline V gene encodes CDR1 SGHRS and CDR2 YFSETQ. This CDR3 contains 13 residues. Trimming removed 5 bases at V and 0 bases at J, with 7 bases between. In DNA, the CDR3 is TGCGCCAGCAGGTCCCCGAGCACAGATACGCAGTATTTT. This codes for CASRSPSTDTQYF.

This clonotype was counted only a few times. Here the CDR3 reads CATSRDLRQHNEKLFF. DNA of the CDR3: TGTGCCACCAGCAGAGATTTAAGACAGCATAATGAAAAACTGTTTTTT. V and J are TRBV15 and TRBJ1-4; possibly TRBD1 for D (5 bases). V gave up 0 bases and J gave up 4 bases, with 12 bases separating them. The CDR3 extends over 16 amino acids. Germline CDR1 LNHNV, CDR2 YYDKDF (reference sequence).

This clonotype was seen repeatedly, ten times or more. Written as DNA, the CDR3 is TGTGCCAGCACGGAGGACAGCAACTCTGGAAACACCATATATTTT. This translates into CASTEDSNSGNTIYF. The rearrangement uses TRBV28 and TRBJ1-3; a weak D match, TRBD1 (6 bases). Trimming stripped 7 bases from V and 0 bases from J, with 13 bases between. The germline V gene has CDR1 MDHEN and CDR2 SYDVKM. CDR3 length: 15 amino acids. Full variable domain (remainder filled in from reference TRBV28 and TRBJ1-3): DVKVTQSSRYLVKRTGEKVFLECVQDMDHENMFWYRQDPGLGLRLIYFSYDVKMKEKGDIPEGYSVSREKKERFSLILESASTNQTSMYLCASTEDSNSGNTIYFGEGSWLTVV.

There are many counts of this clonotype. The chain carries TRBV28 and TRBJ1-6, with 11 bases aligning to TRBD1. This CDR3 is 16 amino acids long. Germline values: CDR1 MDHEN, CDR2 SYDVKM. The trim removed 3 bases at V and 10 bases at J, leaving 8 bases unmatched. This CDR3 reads CASSLDRTGGNSPLHF. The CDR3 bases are TGTGCCAGCAGTTTGGACCGGACAGGGGGCAACTCACCCCTCCACTTT.

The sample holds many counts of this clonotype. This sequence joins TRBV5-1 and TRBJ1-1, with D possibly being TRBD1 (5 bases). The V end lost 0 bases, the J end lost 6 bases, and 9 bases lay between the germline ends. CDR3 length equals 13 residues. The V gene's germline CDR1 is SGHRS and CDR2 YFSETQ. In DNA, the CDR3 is TGCGCCAGCAGCTTGGCCCAGGGTTCTGAAGCTTTCTTT. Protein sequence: CASSLAQGSEAFF.

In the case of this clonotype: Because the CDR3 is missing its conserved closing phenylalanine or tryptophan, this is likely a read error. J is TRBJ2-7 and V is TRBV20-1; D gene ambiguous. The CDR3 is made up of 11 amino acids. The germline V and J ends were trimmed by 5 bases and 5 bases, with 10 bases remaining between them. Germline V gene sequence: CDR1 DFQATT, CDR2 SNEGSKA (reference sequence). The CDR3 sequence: CSALKGDEQYN. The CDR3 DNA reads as TGCAGTGCTCTGAAGGGTGACGAGCAGTACAAC.

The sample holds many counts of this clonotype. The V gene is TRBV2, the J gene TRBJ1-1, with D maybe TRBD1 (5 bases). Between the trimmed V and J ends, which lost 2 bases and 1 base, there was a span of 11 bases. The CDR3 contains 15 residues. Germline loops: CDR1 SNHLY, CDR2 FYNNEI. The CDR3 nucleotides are TGTGCCAGCAGTGAATCTAGGGGCCAGAACACTGAAGCTTTCTTT. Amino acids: CASSESRGQNTEAFF. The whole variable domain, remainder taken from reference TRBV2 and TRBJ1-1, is EPEVTQTPSHQVTQMGQEVILRCVPISNHLYFYWYRQILGQKVEFLVSFYNNEISEKSEIFDDQFSVERPDGSNFTLKIRSTKLEDSAMYFCASSESRGQNTEAFFGQGTRLTVV.